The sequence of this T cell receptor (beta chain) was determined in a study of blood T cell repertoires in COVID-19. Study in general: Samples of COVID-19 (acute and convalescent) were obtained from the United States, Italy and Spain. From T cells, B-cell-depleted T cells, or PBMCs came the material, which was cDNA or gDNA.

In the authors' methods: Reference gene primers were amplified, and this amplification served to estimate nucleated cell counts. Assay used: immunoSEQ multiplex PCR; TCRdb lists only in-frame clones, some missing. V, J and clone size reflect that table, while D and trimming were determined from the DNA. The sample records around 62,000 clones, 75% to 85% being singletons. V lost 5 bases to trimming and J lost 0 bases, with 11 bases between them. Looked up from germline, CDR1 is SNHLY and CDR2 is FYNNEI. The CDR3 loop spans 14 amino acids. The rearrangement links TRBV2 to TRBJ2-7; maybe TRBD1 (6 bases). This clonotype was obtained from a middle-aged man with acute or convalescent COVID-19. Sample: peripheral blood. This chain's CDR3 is CASSRETGSYEQYV. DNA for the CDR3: TGTGCCAGCAGTCGCGAGACAGGCTCCTACGAGCAGTACGTC.